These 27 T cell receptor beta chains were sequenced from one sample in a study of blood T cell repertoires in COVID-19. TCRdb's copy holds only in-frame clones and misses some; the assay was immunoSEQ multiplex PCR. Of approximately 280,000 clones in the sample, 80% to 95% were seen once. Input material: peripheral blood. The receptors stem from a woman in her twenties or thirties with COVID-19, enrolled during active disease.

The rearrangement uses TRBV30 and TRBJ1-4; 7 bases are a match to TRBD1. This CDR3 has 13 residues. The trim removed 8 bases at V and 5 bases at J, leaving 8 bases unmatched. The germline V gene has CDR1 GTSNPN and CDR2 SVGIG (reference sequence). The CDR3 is CARRAGGNEKLFF. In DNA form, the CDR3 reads TGTGCCCGCCGGGCAGGGGGGAATGAAAAACTGTTTTTT.

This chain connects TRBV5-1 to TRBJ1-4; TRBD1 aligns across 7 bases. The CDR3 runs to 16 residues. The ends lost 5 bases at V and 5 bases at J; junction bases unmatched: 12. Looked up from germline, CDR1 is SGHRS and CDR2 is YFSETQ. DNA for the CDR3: TGCGCCAGCAGACTTGGGGTTTGGGACAGCAATGAAAAACTGTTTTTT. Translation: CASRLGVWDSNEKLFF.

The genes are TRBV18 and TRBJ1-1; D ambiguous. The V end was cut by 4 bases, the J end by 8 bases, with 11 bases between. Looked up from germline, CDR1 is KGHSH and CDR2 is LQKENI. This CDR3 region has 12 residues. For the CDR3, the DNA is TGTGCCAGCTCACAGACACAGATGGAAGCTTTCTTT. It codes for CASSQTQMEAFF.

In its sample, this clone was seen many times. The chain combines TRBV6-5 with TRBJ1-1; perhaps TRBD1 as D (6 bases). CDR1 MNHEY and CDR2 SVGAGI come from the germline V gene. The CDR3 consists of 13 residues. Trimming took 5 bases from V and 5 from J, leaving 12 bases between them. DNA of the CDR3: TGTGCCAGCAGTACCAGGGGCGAAACTGAAGCTTTCTTT. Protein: CASSTRGETEAFF.

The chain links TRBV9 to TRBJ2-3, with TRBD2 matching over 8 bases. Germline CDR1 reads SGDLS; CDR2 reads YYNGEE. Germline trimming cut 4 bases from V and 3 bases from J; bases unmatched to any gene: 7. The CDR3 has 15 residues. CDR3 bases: TGTGCCAGCAGCCCCAGCGGGAGAGGAACAGATACGCAGTATTTT. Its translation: CASSPSGRGTDTQYF.

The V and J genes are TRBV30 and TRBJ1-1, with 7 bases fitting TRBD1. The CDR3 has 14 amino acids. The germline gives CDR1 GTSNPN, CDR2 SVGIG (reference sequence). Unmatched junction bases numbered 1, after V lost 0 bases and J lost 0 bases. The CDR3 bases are TGTGCCTGGAGTGTGCAGGGGGTGAACACTGAAGCTTTCTTT. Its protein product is CAWSVQGVNTEAFF.

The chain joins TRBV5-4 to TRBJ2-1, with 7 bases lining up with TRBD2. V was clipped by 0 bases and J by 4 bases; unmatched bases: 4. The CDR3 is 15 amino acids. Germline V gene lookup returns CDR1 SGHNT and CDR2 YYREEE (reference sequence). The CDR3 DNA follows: TGTGCCAGCAGCTTGGGGGCGGGAGAGTACAATGAGCAGTTCTTC. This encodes CASSLGAGEYNEQFF.

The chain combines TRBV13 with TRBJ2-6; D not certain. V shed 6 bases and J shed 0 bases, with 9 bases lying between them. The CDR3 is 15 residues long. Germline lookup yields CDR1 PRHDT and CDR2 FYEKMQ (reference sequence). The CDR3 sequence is CASSLVRSGANVLTF. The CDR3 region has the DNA TGTGCCAGCAGTCTAGTTCGCTCTGGGGCCAACGTCCTGACTTTC.

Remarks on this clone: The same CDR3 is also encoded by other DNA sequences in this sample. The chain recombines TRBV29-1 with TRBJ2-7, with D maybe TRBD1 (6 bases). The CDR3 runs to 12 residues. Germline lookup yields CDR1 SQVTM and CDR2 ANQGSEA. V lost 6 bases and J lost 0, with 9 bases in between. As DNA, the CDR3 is TGCAGCGTCGGGACACCCTCCTACGAGCAGTACTTC. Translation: CSVGTPSYEQYF.

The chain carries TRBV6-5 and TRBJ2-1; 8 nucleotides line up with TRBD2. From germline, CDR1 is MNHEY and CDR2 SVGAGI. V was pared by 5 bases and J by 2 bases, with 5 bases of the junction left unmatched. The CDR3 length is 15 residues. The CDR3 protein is CASSRLAQTYNEQFF. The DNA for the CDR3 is TGTGCCAGCAGTCGACTAGCGCAAACCTACAATGAGCAGTTCTTC.

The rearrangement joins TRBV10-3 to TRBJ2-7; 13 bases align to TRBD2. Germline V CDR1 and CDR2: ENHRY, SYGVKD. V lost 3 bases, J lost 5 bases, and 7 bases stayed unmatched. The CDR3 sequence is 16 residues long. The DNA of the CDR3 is TGTGCCATCAGTGACCTTCGGACTAGCGGGAGCCACGAGCAGTACTTC. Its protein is CAISDLRTSGSHEQYF.

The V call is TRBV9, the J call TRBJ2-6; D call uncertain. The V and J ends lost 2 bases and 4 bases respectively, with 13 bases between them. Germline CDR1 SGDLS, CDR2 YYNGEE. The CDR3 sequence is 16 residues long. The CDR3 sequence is CASSVAHGPGANVLTF. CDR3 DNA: TGTGCCAGCAGCGTGGCACATGGGCCAGGGGCCAACGTCCTGACTTTC.

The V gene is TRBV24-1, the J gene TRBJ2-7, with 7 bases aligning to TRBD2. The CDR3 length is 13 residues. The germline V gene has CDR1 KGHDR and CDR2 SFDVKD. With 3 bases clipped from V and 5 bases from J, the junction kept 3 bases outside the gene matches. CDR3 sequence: CATSDSGRDEQYF. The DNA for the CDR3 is TGTGCCACCAGTGATAGTGGGAGGGACGAGCAGTACTTC.

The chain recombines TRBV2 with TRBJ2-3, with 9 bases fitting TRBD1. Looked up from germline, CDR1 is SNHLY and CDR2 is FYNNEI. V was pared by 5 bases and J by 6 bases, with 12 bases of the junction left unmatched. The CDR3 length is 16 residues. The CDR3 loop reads CASSPLAQGASDTQYF. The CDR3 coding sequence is TGTGCCAGCAGTCCTTTGGCACAGGGGGCGTCTGATACGCAGTATTTT.

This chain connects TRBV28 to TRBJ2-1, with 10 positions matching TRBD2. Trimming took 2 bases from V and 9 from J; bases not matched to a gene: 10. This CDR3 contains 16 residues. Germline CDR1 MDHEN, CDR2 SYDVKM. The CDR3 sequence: CASSLLRGLALGEQFF. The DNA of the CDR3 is TGTGCCAGCAGTTTACTCAGGGGACTAGCGTTGGGTGAGCAGTTCTTC. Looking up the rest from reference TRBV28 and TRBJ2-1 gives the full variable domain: DVKVTQSSRYLVKRTGEKVFLECVQDMDHENMFWYRQDPGLGLRLIYFSYDVKMKEKGDIPEGYSVSREKKERFSLILESASTNQTSMYLCASSLLRGLALGEQFFGPGTRLTVL.

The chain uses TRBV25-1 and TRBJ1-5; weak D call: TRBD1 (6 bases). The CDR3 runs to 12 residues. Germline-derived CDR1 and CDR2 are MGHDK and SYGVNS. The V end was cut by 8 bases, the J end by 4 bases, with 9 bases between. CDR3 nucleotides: TGTGCCAGCGGAAGGGGGAATCAGCCCCAGCATTTT. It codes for CASGRGNQPQHF.

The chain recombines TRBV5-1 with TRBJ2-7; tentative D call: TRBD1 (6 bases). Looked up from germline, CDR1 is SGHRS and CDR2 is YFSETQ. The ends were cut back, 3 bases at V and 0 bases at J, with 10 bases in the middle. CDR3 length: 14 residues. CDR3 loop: CASSWGTPSYEQYF. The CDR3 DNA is TGCGCCAGCAGCTGGGGGACACCCTCCTACGAGCAGTACTTC.

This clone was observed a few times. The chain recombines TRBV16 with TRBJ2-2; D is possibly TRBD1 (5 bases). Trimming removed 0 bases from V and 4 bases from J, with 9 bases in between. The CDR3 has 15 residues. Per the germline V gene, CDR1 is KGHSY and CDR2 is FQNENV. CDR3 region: CASSQSSGRTGELFF. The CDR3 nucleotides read TGTGCCAGCAGCCAATCGTCAGGGCGCACCGGGGAGCTGTTTTTT.

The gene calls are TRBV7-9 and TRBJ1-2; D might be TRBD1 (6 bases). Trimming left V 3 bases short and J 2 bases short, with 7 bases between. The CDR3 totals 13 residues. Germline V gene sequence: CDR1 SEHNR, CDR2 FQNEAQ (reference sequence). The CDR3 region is CASSFTGNYGYTF. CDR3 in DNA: TGTGCCAGCAGCTTTACAGGGAACTATGGCTACACCTTC.

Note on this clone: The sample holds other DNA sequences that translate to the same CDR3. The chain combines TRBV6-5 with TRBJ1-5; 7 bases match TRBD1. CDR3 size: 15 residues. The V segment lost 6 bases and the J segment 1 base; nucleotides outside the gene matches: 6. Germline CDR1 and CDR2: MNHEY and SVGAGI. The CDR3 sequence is CASRQGSLSNQPQHF. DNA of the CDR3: TGTGCCAGCAGACAGGGGTCGTTGAGCAATCAGCCCCAGCATTTT.

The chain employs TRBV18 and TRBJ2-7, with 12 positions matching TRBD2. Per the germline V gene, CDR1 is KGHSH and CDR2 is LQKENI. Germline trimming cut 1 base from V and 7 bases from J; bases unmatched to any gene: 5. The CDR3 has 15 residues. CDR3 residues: CASSPRPSGRGEQYF. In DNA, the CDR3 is TGTGCCAGCTCACCACGGCCTAGCGGGAGGGGTGAGCAGTACTTC.

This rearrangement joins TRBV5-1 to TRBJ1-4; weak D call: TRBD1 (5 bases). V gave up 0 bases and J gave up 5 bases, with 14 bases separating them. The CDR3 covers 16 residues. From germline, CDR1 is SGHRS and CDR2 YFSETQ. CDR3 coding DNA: TGCGCCAGCAGCTTGGGAGTGGGAGGGGTCAATGAAAAACTGTTTTTT. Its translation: CASSLGVGGVNEKLFF.

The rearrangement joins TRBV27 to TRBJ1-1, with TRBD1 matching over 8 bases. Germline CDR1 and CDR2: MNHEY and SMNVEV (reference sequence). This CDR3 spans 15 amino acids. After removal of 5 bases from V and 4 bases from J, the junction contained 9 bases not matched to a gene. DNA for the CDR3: TGTGCCAGCAGTATTGCAGGGGGCGCGGGCACTGAAGCTTTCTTT. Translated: CASSIAGGAGTEAFF.

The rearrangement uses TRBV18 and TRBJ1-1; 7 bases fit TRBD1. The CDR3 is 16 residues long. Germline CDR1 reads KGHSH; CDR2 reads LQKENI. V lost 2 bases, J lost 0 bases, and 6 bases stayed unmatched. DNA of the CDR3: TGTGCCAGCTCACCATTGGGACAGCTATTGAACACTGAAGCTTTCTTT. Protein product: CASSPLGQLLNTEAFF. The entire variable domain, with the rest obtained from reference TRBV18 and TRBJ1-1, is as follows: NAGVMQNPRHLVRRRGQEARLRCSPMKGHSHVYWYRQLPEEGLKFMVYLQKENIIDESGMPKERFSAEFPKEGPSILRIQQVVRGDSAAYFCASSPLGQLLNTEAFFGQGTRLTVV.

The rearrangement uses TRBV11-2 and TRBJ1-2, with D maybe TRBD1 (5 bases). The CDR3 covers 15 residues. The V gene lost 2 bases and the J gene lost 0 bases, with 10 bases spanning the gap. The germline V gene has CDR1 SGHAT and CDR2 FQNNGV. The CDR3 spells CASSLKGAPNYGYTF. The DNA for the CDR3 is TGTGCCAGCAGCTTAAAAGGGGCACCTAACTATGGCTACACCTTC.

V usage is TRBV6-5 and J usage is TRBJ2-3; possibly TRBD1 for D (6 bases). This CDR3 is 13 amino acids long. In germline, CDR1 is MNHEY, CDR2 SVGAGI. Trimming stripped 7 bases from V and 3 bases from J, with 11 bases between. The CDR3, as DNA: TGTGCCAGCAACAGGGCTGGTACAGATACGCAGTATTTT. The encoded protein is CASNRAGTDTQYF.

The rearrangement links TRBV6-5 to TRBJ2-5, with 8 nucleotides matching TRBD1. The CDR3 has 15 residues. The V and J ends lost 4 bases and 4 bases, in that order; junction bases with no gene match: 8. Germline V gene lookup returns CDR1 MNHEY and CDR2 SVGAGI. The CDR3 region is CASSSADRGGETQYF. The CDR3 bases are TGTGCCAGCAGTTCCGCCGACAGGGGCGGAGAGACCCAGTACTTC.